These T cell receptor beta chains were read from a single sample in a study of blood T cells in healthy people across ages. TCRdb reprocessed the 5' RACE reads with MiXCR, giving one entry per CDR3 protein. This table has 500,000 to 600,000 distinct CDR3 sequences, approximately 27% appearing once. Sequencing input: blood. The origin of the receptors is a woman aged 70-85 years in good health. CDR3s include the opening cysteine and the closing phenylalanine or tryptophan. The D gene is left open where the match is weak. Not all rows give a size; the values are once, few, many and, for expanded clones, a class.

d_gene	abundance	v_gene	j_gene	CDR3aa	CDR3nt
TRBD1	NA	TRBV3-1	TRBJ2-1	CASILRQGTYNEQFF	TGTGCCAGCATCCTACGACAGGGTACCTACAATGAGCAGTTCTTC
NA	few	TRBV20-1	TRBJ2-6	CSARRMGGGGANVLTF	TGCAGTGCTAGACGGATGGGGGGAGGTGGGGCCAACGTCCTGACTTTC
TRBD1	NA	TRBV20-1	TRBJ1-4	CSALRPTGAREKLFF	TGCAGTGCTCTCCGACCGACAGGGGCAAGAGAAAAACTGTTTTTT
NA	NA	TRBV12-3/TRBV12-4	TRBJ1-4	CASSLGGTRGEKLFF	TGTGCCAGCAGTTTAGGCGGTACCAGGGGCGAAAAACTGTTTTTT
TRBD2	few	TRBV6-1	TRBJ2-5	CASSGAGSQSETQYF	TGTGCCAGCAGTGGAGCGGGGTCCCAATCTGAGACCCAGTACTTC
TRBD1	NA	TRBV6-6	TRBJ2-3	CASIGQGRGTDTQYF	TGTGCCAGCATCGGACAGGGGAGAGGCACAGATACGCAGTATTTT
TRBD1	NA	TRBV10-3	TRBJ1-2	CAITGGNYGYTF	TGTGCCATAACAGGGGGGAACTATGGCTACACCTTC
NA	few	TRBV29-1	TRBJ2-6	CSVDKASGANVLTF	TGCAGCGTTGATAAGGCCTCTGGGGCCAACGTCCTGACTTTC
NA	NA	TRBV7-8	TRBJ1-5	CASSLAGGGDQPQHF	TGTGCCAGCAGCTTAGCGGGAGGAGGGGATCAGCCCCAGCATTTT
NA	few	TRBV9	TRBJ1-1	CASSRGVGENTEAFF	TGTGCCAGCAGCAGAGGGGTAGGGGAGAACACTGAAGCTTTCTTT
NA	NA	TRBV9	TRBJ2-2	CASSVTGMKEELFF	TGTGCCAGCAGCGTAACAGGGATGAAGGAGGAGCTGTTTTTT
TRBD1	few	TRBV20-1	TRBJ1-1	CSANAAETGSTEAFF	TGCAGTGCTAACGCTGCGGAGACAGGGAGCACTGAAGCTTTCTTT
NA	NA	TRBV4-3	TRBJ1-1	CASSPTGLGRAFF	TGCGCCAGCAGCCCCACGGGGCTCGGCAGGGCTTTCTTT
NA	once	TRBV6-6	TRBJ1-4	CVSRPGPEEKLFF	TGTGTCAGCAGGCCCGGGCCCGAAGAAAAACTGTTTTTT
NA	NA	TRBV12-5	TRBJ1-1	CASGLNKTEKDTQKDTEAFF	TGTGCTAGTGGTTTGAACAAGACAGAGAAGGACACACAGAAGGACACTGAAGCTTTCTTT
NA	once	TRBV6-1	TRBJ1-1	CASSERGYAEAFF	TGTGCCAGCAGTGAACGGGGTTACGCTGAAGCTTTCTTT
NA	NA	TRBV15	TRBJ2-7	CATSRTTANEQYF	TGTGCCACCAGCAGAACGACAGCTAACGAGCAGTACTTC
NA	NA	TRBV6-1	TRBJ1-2	CASSEKGDRYGYTF	TGTGCCAGCAGTGAAAAGGGGGATCGATATGGCTACACCTTC
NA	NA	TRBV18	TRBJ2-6	CASSSGISGANVLTF	TGTGCCAGCTCTTCAGGGATCTCTGGGGCCAACGTCCTGACTTTC
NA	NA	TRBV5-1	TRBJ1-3	CASSLAPTQASGNTIYF	TGCGCCAGCAGCTTGGCCCCGACCCAGGCTTCGGGAAACACCATATATTTT
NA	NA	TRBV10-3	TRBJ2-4	CAISEQGQEESIQYF	TGTGCCATCAGTGAGCAGGGGCAGGAGGAAAGCATTCAGTACTTC
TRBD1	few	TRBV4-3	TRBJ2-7	CASSQGRQGIYEQYF	TGCGCCAGCAGCCAAGGTCGACAGGGAATCTACGAGCAGTACTTC
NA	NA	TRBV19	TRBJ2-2	CAIAGPANTGELFF	TGTGCCATCGCGGGTCCCGCGAACACCGGGGAGCTGTTTTTT
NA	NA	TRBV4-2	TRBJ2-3	CASRRESSTDTQYF	TGTGCGAGCAGGAGGGAATCAAGCACAGATACGCAGTATTTT
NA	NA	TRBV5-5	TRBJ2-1	CASSLASYEQFF	TGTGCCAGCAGCCTCGCTAGTTATGAGCAGTTCTTC
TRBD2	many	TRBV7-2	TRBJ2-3	CASSLKHWTSGGSTDTQYF	TGTGCCAGCAGCTTAAAACACTGGACTAGCGGGGGGAGCACAGATACGCAGTATTTT
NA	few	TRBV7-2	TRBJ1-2	CASSLYTGRGYGYTF	TGTGCCAGCAGCTTGTATACAGGGAGGGGTTATGGCTACACCTTC
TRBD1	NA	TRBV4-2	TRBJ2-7	CASSQTGGRSEQYF	TGTGCCAGCAGCCAGACAGGGGGAAGGAGCGAGCAGTACTTC
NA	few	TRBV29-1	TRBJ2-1	CSVEDGDHNEQFF	TGCAGCGTTGAAGATGGGGACCACAATGAGCAGTTCTTC
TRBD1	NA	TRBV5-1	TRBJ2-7	CASSFTTGTGDSEQYF	TGCGCCAGCAGCTTCACCACCGGGACAGGGGACAGCGAGCAGTACTTC
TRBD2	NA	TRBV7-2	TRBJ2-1	CASSSRTSGRVHNEQFF	TGTGCCAGCAGCTCGCGGACTAGCGGGAGGGTCCACAATGAGCAGTTCTTC
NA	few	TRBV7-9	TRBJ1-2	CASSLDRGPNYGYTF	TGTGCCAGCAGCTTAGATAGGGGCCCTAACTATGGCTACACCTTC
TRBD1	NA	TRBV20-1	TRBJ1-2	CSADDRDSGTYGYTF	TGCAGTGCTGACGACCGGGACAGCGGAACCTATGGCTACACCTTC
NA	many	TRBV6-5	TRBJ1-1	CASSYQVNTEAFF	TGTGCCAGCAGTTACCAGGTGAACACTGAAGCTTTCTTT
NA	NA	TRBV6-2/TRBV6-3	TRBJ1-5	CASSYLPSGDYSNQPQHF	TGTGCCAGCAGTTACCTCCCCTCCGGTGATTATAGCAATCAGCCCCAGCATTTT
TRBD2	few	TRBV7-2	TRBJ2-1	CASTPTSGGASYNEQFF	TGTGCCAGCACCCCGACTAGCGGGGGGGCCTCGTACAATGAGCAGTTCTTC
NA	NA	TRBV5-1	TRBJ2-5	CASREGQSQETQYF	TGCGCCAGCAGGGAAGGACAGTCCCAAGAGACCCAGTACTTC
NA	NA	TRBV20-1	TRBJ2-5	CSAYASGEETQYF	TGCAGTGCTTACGCTTCTGGGGAAGAGACCCAGTACTTC
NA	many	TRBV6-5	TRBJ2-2	CASSYGGGHTGELFF	TGTGCCAGCAGCTACGGAGGGGGCCACACCGGGGAGCTGTTTTTT
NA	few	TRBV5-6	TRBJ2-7	CASSSLRVSILSYEQHF	TGTGCCAGCAGCTCCCTTCGGGTGTCTATCCTCTCCTACGAGCAGCACTTC
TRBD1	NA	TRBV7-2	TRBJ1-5	CASTTGGGLGNQPQHF	TGTGCCAGCACTACAGGGGGAGGGTTAGGCAATCAGCCCCAGCATTTT
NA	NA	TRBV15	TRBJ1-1	CATSRGATREAFF	TGTGCCACCAGCAGAGGTGCCACTAGAGAAGCTTTCTTT
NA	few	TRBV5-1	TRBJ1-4	CASGPGVTNEKLFF	TGCGCCAGCGGTCCTGGCGTGACTAATGAAAAACTGTTTTTT
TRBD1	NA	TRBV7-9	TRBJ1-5	CASSFEGGQPQHF	TGTGCCAGCAGCTTCGAAGGGGGCCAGCCCCAGCATTTT
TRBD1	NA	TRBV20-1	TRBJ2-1	CSAKTGEVINEQFF	TGCAGTGCTAAGACAGGGGAAGTTATTAATGAGCAGTTCTTC
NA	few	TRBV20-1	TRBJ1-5	CSASRGKDQPQHF	TGCAGTGCTTCCCGGGGTAAGGATCAGCCCCAGCATTTT
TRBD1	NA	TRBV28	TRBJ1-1	CASSKRGRGGAGEAFF	TGTGCCAGCAGTAAACGGGGGAGAGGGGGCGCGGGTGAAGCTTTCTTT
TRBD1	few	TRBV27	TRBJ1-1	CASSLGTGKARAFF	TGTGCCAGCAGTTTGGGGACAGGGAAGGCAAGGGCTTTCTTT
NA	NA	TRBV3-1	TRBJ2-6	CASSPLTDNVLTF	TGTGCCAGCAGCCCTCTGACAGACAACGTCCTGACTTTC
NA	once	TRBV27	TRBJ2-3	CASSLDVAPTDTQYF	TGTGCCAGCAGTTTGGACGTTGCGCCCACAGATACGCAGTATTTT
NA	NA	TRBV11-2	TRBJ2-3	CASSFYRTDTQYF	TGTGCCAGCAGCTTTTACCGCACAGATACGCAGTATTTT
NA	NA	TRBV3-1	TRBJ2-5	CASSQGQAEGETQYF	TGTGCCAGCAGCCAAGGACAGGCGGAGGGGGAGACCCAGTACTTC
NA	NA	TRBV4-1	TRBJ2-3	CASSQGRPLAADTQYF	TGCGCCAGCAGCCAAGGACGTCCCCTAGCAGCAGATACGCAGTATTTT
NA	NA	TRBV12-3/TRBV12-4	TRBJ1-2	CASSSRGSLGYTF	TGTGCCAGCAGTTCCAGGGGAAGCCTTGGCTACACCTTC
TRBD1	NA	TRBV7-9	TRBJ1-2	CASSPTGGILSGYTF	TGTGCCAGCAGCCCTACAGGGGGGATTTTGAGTGGCTACACCTTC
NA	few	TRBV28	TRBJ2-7	CASKQPPGTVREQYF	TGTGCCAGCAAACAGCCTCCCGGGACGGTTAGGGAGCAGTACTTC
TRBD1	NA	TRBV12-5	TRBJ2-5	CASGRDRVRQYF	TGTGCTAGTGGCCGGGACAGGGTAAGGCAGTACTTC
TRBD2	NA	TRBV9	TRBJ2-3	CASSVGNGGNTDTQYF	TGTGCCAGCAGCGTAGGTAACGGGGGGAACACAGATACGCAGTATTTT
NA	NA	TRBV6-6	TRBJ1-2	CANGGNYGYTF	TGTGCCAACGGGGGTAACTATGGCTACACCTTC